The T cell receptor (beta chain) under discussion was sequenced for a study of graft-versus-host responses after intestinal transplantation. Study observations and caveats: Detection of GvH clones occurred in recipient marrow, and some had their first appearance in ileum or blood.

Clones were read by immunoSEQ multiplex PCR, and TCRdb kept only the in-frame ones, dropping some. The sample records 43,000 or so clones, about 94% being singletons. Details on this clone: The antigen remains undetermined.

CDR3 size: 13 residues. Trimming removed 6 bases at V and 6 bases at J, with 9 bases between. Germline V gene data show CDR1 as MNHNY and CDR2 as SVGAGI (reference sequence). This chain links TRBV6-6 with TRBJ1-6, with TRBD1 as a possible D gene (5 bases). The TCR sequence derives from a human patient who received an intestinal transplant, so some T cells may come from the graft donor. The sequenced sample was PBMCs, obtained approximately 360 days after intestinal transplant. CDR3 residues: CASSRQPNSPLHF. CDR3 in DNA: TGTGCCAGCAGCAGACAGCCTAATTCACCCCTCCACTTT.